The rows below give T cell receptor beta chains drawn from one sample of a study of shared clonotypes between healthy human individuals. Using immunoSEQ multiplex PCR, the repertoire was profiled, and TCRdb retains in-frame clones only, with some absent. The sample lists approximately 2,200,000 clones; 85% to 95% were seen once. Sequenced material: naive CD8+ T cells from PBMCs. These receptors all come from a man in his late teens or twenties in good health. Some clones in this sample may be carry-over from other donors' samples. CDR3s include the opening cysteine and the closing phenylalanine or tryptophan. The D gene is left open where the match is weak. Clone size, where shown, is once, few, many, or a class for clones that have expanded.

j_call v_call d_call clone_size cdr3_nt cdr3_aa
TRBJ1-1 TRBV6-5 - once TGTGCCAGCAGGGGGGTGGCGGGGAACACTGAAGCTTTCTTT CASRGVAGNTEAFF
TRBJ2-5 TRBV5-6 TRBD2 - TGTGCCAGCAGCTTAAACATAGCGGGAGCGGAGACCCAGTACTTC CASSLNIAGAETQYF
TRBJ2-7 TRBV7-3 TRBD1 - TGTGCCAGCAGCTTAGAGAGGCATCATCTACCCAAGTTAGACAGGGGCTCCTACGAGCAGTACTTC CASSLERHHLPKLDRGSYEQYF
TRBJ2-5 TRBV4-1 - - TGCGCCAGCAGCCATACCGGGACGGAAGGTTTCGGGACCCAGTACTTC CASSHTGTEGFGTQYF
TRBJ2-7 TRBV6-5 - - TGTGCCAGCAGTTACCCAGGAGACACCTACTTC CASSYPGDTYF
TRBJ2-1 TRBV11-2 TRBD2 - TGTGCCAGCCGAACGCTCATCAGCGGGAGGACTGGTGAGCAGTTCTTC CASRTLISGRTGEQFF
TRBJ2-1 TRBV9 TRBD2 - TGTGCCAGCAGCACGAGCGGGAAGGGGAATGAGCAGTTCTTC CASSTSGKGNEQFF
TRBJ2-7 TRBV6-5 - - TGTGCCAGCAGTGGGGGACAAGGATACTACGAGCAGTACTTC CASSGGQGYYEQYF
TRBJ1-2 TRBV4-1 - - TGCGCCAGCAGCCAAGGACCCGCGCCTGAGGATTATGGCTACACCTTC CASSQGPAPEDYGYTF
TRBJ2-7 TRBV7-9 TRBD1 - TGTGCCAGCAGCAATCCGGGACAGGGGGGCCACGAGCAGTACTTC CASSNPGQGGHEQYF
TRBJ2-7 TRBV15 TRBD1 - TGTGCCACCAGCGGCGGGACAGGGTATAAAGACGAGCAGTACTTC CATSGGTGYKDEQYF
TRBJ2-5 TRBV28 - once TGTGCCAGCAGTTTGGGTTTCGGGGAGACCCAGTACTTC CASSLGFGETQYF
TRBJ2-2 TRBV13 TRBD1 once TGTGCCAGCACCACGGGACAGGGTCGGATATGGGAAACCGGGGAGCTGTTTTTT CASTTGQGRIWETGELFF
TRBJ1-1 TRBV4-3 - few TGCGCCAGCAGCCAAGGGTGGGAAGGCACTGAAGCTTTCTTT CASSQGWEGTEAFF
TRBJ1-5 TRBV28 - once TGTGCCAGCAGTTTAAGGCATCAGGGCCCTAATCAGCCCCAGCATTTT CASSLRHQGPNQPQHF
TRBJ2-7 TRBV5-5 - - TGTGCCAGCACCAGCCCAGGGGTGGGATACGAGCAGTACTTC CASTSPGVGYEQYF
TRBJ1-1 TRBV5-1 - - TGCGCCAGCAGCTTGGGCCTGTACAGGAACACTGAAGCTTTCTTT CASSLGLYRNTEAFF
TRBJ1-5 TRBV21-1 - - TGTGCCAGCACCAAAGCGGTTGAGCCCCAGCATTTT CASTKAVEPQHF
TRBJ2-7 TRBV27 TRBD2 - TGTGCCAGCAGTTTATTTGCCCGGGAGGGATACGAGCAGTACTTC CASSLFAREGYEQYF
TRBJ1-1 TRBV28 - - TGTGCCAGCAGTTTATACGGGGAGAGTGGCACTGAAGCTTTCTTT CASSLYGESGTEAFF
TRBJ2-5 TRBV4-3 TRBD2 - TGCGCCAGCAGCCAAGGACTAGCAGCTTTAGAGACCCAGTACTTC CASSQGLAALETQYF
TRBJ2-2 TRBV6-6 - - TGTGCCAGCAGTTACTCCGGAGAGTCCGGGGAGCTGTTTTTT CASSYSGESGELFF
TRBJ2-7 TRBV6-5 - - TGTGCCAGCAGTTACTCGAGGGGCGAGTACCCCTACGAGCAGTACTTC CASSYSRGEYPYEQYF
TRBJ1-2 TRBV4-1 TRBD1 - TGCGCCAGCAGCCAAGACCCCGGGACAGGGGCTTCCCTGTTGGGCTACACCTTC CASSQDPGTGASLLGYTF
TRBJ1-1 TRBV7-9 - - TGTGCCAGCAGCCTTGACGCGATGAACACTGAAGCTTTCTTT CASSLDAMNTEAFF
TRBJ2-1 TRBV13 TRBD2 - TGTGCCAGCTCGATACTAGCGGGAAACAATGAGCAGTTCTTC CASSILAGNNEQFF
TRBJ2-7 TRBV7-9 TRBD2 - TGTGCCAGCAGCCCCGGACTAGCTCCCACGTACGAGCAGTACTTC CASSPGLAPTYEQYF
TRBJ2-1 TRBV5-1 - once TGCGCCAGCAGCTTGACGGGAGCATACAATGAGCAGTTCTTC CASSLTGAYNEQFF
TRBJ2-7 TRBV27 TRBD1 once TGTGCCAGCAGTCCCCGGACAGGGGGTACCTACGAGCAGTACTTC CASSPRTGGTYEQYF
TRBJ1-2 TRBV28 - - TGTGCCAGCAGTTTTCGGCAGCTCTATGGTAGCTACACCTTC CASSFRQLYGSYTF
TRBJ1-2 TRBV19 - - TGTGCCAGTAGTGACGGAAGGGATGGCTACACCTTC CASSDGRDGYTF
TRBJ2-1 TRBV29-1 TRBD2 - TGCAGCGTCCGGACTAGCGGGAGCACTGAGCAGTTCTTC CSVRTSGSTEQFF
TRBJ2-2 TRBV5-1 - - TGCGCCAGCAGGTTCGACCGAGGACCCGGGGAGCTGTTTTTT CASRFDRGPGELFF
TRBJ2-7 TRBV12-5 - - TGTGCTAGTGGTTTGGAAGGGAACCGCGAGCAGTACTTC CASGLEGNREQYF
TRBJ2-7 TRBV27 - - TGTGCCAGCAGTTTATTAGGTAGCGGCTCCTACGAGCAGTACTTC CASSLLGSGSYEQYF
TRBJ2-3 TRBV14 TRBD2 - TGTGCCAGCAGCGGACGAGCTAGCGGGAGGGCGAGCACAGATACGCAGTATTTT CASSGRASGRASTDTQYF
TRBJ2-3 TRBV9 - - TGTGCCAGCAGCGTAGTAGAGGGACCCACAGATACGCAGTATTTT CASSVVEGPTDTQYF
TRBJ2-7 TRBV19 - - TGTGCCAGTAGTATCGACGGCGAAACCTACGAGCAGTACTTC CASSIDGETYEQYF
TRBJ2-1 TRBV23-1 - - TGCGCCCCTTTCGCGCCTACTCACAATGAGCAGTTCTTC CAPFAPTHNEQFF
TRBJ2-3 TRBV9 - - TGTGCCAGCAGCGTAGGAACCCTAGCGCAAGGGCGAGATACGCAGTATTTT CASSVGTLAQGRDTQYF
TRBJ2-5 TRBV28 - - TGTGCCAGCAGTTTCCCGGGACAACGGCCTCAAGAGACCCAGTACTTC CASSFPGQRPQETQYF
TRBJ2-2 TRBV9 TRBD2 - TGTGCCAGCAGCGTGTCTAGCGGGAACACCGGGGAGCTGTTTTTT CASSVSSGNTGELFF
TRBJ2-7 TRBV7-9 TRBD1 - TGTGCCAGCAGCTTAGCGCCGGGACAGGGGGCCAGCGAGCAGTACTTC CASSLAPGQGASEQYF
TRBJ2-2 TRBV7-9 - - TGTGCCAGCAGCTTAGCAAGTCCCAGGGCGAGCGGGGAGCTGTTTTTT CASSLASPRASGELFF
TRBJ2-7 TRBV9 - - TGTGCCAGCAGCTCCGGGGGAACCAGATTCTACGAGCAGTACTTC CASSSGGTRFYEQYF
TRBJ2-7 TRBV10-3 - - TGTGCCATCAGTGACGGCAGGGGTTACGAGCAGTACTTC CAISDGRGYEQYF
TRBJ2-5 TRBV7-9 TRBD2 - TGTGCCAGCAGCAGTCGACTAGCGACCCAAGAGACCCAGTACTTC CASSSRLATQETQYF
TRBJ2-5 TRBV25-1 - - TGTGCCAGCAGTGGAAACGAGGTTGGGGGAGTAGTTGGAGAGACCCAGTACTTC CASSGNEVGGVVGETQYF
TRBJ1-5 TRBV7-9 - few TGTGCCAGCAGCTCCACAGGGTTCCTTGAGCCCCAGCATTTT CASSSTGFLEPQHF
TRBJ1-4 TRBV9 - - TGTGCCAGCAGCCCGGGAGGGTATGCTAATGAAAAACTGTTTTTT CASSPGGYANEKLFF
TRBJ2-5 TRBV27 - - TGTGCCAGCAGTTCCCTTCCCCGGGACAAACCCCGCGGGACCCAGTACTTC CASSSLPRDKPRGTQYF